The clone carrying this T cell receptor (beta chain) was observed many times. TCRdb reprocessed the 5' RACE reads with MiXCR, giving one entry per CDR3 protein. The top ten clones hold 16% of a sample with 150,000 to 250,000 distinct CDR3 sequences, around 13% of them seen once. This sample is drawn from a study of CD8 T cells in ankylosing spondylitis. V was cut by 3 bases and J by 8 bases, with 14 bases left in between. This CDR3 is 14 amino acids long. Germline V CDR1 and CDR2: SEHNR, FQNEAQ (reference sequence). The J gene is TRBJ2-4, the V gene TRBV7-9; the D gene could be TRBD1 or TRBD2 (6 bases each). The source of this sequence is a male donor with ankylosing spondylitis or in good health (not recorded which). The sample consisted of blood, either unsorted or a sorted T cell fraction (not recorded which). CDR3: CASSLVEGQDIQYF. The DNA for the CDR3 is TGTGCCAGCAGCTTGGTGGAGGGACAAGACATTCAGTACTTC. The full variable domain, in which reference TRBV7-9 and TRBJ2-4 provide the parts outside the CDR3, is DTGVSQNPRHKITKRGQNVTFRCDPISEHNRLYWYRQTLGQGPEFLTYFQNEAQLEKSRLLSDRFSAERPKGSFSTLEIQRTEQGDSAMYLCASSLVEGQDIQYFGAGTRLSVL.